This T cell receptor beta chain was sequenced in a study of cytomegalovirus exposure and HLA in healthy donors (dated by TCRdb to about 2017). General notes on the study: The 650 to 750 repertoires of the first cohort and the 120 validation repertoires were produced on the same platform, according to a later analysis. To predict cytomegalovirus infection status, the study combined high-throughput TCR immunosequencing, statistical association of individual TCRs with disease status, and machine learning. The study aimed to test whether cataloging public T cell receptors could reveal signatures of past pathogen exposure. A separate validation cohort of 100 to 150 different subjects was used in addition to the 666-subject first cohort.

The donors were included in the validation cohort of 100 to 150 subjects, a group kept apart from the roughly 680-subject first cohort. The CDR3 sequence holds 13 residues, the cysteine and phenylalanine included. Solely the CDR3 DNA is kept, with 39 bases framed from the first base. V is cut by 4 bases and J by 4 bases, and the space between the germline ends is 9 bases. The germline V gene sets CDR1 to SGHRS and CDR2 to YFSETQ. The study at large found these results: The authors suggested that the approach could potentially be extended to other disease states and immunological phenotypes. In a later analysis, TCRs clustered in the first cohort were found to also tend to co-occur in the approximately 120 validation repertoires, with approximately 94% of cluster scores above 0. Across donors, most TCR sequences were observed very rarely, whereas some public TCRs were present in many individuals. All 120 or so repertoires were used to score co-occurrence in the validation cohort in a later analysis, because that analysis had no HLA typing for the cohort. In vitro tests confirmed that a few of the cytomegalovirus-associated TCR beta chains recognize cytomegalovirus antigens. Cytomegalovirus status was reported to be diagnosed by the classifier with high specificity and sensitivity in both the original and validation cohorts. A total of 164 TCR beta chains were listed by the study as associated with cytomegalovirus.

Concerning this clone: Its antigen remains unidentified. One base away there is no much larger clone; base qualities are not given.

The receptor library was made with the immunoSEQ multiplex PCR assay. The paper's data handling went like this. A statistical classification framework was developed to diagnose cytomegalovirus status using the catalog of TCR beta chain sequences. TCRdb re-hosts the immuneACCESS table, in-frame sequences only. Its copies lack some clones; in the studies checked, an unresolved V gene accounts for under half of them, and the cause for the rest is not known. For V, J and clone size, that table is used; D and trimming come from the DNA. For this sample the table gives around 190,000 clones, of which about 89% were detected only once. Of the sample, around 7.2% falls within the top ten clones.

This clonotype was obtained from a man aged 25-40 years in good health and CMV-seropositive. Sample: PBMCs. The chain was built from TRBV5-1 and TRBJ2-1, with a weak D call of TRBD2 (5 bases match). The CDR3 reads CASSMDLYNEQFF. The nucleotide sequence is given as TGCGCCAGCAGCATGGACTTGTACAATGAGCAGTTCTTC.